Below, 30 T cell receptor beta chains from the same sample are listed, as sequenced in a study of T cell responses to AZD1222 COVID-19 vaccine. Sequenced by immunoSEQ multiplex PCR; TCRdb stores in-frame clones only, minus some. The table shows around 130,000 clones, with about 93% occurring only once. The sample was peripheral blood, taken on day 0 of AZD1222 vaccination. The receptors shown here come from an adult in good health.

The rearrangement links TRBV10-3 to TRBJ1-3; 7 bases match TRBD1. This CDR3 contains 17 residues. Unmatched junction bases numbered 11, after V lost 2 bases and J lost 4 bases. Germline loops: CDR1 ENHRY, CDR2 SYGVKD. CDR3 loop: CAISEPRTGGAGNTIYF. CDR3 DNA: TGTGCCATCAGTGAGCCCCGGACAGGAGGTGCGGGAAACACCATATATTTT.

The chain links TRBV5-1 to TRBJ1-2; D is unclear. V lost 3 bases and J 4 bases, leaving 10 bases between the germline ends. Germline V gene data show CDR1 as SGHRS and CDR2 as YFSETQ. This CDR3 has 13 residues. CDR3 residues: CASSSGRLYGYTF. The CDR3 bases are TGCGCCAGCAGCTCCGGACGTCTCTATGGCTACACCTTC.

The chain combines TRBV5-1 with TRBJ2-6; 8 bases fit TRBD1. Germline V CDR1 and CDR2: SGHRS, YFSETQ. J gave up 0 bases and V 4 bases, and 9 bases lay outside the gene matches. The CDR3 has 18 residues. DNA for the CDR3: TGCGCCAGCAGCCCGGGACAGGTTACACCCTCTGGGGCCAACGTCCTGACTTTC. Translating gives CASSPGQVTPSGANVLTF.

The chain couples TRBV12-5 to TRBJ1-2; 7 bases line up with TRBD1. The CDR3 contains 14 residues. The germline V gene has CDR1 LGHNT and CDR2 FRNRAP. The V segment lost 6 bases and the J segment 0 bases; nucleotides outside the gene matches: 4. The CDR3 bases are TGTGCTAGTGGCTCGGGACAGACTAACTATGGCTACACCTTC. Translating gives CASGSGQTNYGYTF.

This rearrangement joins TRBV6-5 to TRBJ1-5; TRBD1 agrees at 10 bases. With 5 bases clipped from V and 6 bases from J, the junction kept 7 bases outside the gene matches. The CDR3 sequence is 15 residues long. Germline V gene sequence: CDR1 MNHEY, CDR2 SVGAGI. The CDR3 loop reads CASSTFGTGVQPQHF. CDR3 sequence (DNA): TGTGCCAGCAGTACCTTCGGGACAGGGGTTCAGCCCCAGCATTTT.

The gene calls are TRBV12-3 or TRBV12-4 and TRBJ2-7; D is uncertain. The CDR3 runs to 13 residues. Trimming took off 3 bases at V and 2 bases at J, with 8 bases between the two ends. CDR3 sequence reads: CASSFRGPYEQYF. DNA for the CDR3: TGTGCCAGCAGTTTCCGAGGACCCTACGAGCAGTACTTC.

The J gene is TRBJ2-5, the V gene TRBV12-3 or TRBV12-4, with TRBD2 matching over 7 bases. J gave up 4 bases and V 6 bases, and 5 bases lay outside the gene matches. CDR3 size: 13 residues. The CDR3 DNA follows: TGTGCCAGCAGCCTTTTAGCGGGAGAGACCCAGTACTTC. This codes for CASSLLAGETQYF.

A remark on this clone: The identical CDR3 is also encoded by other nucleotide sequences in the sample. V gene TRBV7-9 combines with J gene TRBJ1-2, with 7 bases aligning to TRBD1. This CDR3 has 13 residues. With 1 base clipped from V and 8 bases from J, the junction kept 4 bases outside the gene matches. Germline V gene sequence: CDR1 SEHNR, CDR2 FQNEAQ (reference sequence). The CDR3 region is CASSLGQGGGYTF. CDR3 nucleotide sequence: TGTGCCAGCAGCTTAGGACAGGGCGGAGGCTACACCTTC.

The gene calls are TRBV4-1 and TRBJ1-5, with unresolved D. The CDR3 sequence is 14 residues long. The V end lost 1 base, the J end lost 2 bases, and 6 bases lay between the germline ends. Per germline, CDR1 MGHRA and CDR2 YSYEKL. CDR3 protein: CASSQGLGNQPQHF. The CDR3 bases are TGCGCCAGCAGCCAAGGGCTTGGCAATCAGCCCCAGCATTTT.

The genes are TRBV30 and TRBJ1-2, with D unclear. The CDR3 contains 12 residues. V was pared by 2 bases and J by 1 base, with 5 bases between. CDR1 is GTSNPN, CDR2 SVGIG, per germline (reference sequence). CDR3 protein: CAWSFGNYGYTF. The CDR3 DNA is TGTGCCTGGAGTTTTGGTAACTATGGCTACACCTTC.

Written as DNA, the CDR3 is TGTGCCAGCAACCCGGGGCGGGGGGTGGCCTACGAGCAGTACTTC. It is translated as CASNPGRGVAYEQYF. The chain combines TRBV7-2 with TRBJ2-7; 8 bases fit TRBD2. The J segment lost 2 bases and the V segment lost 7 bases, leaving 10 bases of the junction unmatched. The germline V gene encodes CDR1 SGHTA and CDR2 FQGNSA. The CDR3 length is 15 residues. Supplemented by reference TRBV7-2 and TRBJ2-7, the full variable domain reads GAGVSQSPSNKVTEKGKDVELRCDPISGHTALYWYRQSLGQGLEFLIYFQGNSAPDKSGLPSDRFSAERTGGSVSTLTIQRTQQEDSAVYLCASNPGRGVAYEQYFGPGTRLTVT.

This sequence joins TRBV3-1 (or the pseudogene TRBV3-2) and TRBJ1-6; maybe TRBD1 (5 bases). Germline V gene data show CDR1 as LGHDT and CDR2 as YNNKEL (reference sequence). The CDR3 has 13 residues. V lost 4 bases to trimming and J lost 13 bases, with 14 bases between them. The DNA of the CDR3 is TGTGCCAGCAGCCCGCAGGGTTTTCGGCCCCTCCACTTT. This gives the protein CASSPQGFRPLHF.

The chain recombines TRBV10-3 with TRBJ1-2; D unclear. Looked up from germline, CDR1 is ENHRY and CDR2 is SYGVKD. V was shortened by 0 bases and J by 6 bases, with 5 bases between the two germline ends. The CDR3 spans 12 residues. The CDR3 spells CAISESVNGYTF. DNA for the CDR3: TGTGCCATCAGTGAGTCGGTTAATGGCTACACCTTC.

CDR3 coding DNA: TGTGCCAGCAGCTTAGAGATCGTTTACGGAAACATTCAGTACTTC. Its protein is CASSLEIVYGNIQYF. The rearrangement links TRBV11-2 to TRBJ2-4; no definite D call. CDR1 SGHAT and CDR2 FQNNGV come from the germline V gene. This CDR3 region has 15 residues. The ends were cut back, 0 bases at V and 6 bases at J, with 12 bases in the middle.

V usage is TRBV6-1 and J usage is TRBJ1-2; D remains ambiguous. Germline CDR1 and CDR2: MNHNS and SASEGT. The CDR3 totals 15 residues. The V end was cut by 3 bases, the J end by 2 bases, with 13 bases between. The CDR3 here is CASSELGLGNYGYTF. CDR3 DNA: TGTGCCAGCAGTGAGTTGGGGTTAGGGAACTATGGCTACACCTTC.

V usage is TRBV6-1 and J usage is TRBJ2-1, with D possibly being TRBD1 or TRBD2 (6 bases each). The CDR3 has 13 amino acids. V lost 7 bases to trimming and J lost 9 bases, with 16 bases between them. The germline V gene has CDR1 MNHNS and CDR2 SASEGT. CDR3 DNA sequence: TGTGCCAGCACCAGCCTCAGGGGAGGTGAGCAGTTCTTC. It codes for CASTSLRGGEQFF.

The chain's CDR3 is CAWNFLDRGRETQYF. CDR3 nucleotides: TGTGCCTGGAATTTCCTCGACAGGGGGCGGGAGACCCAGTACTTC. The V and J genes are TRBV30 and TRBJ2-5, with 10 positions matching TRBD1. The germline CDR1 and CDR2 sequences are GTSNPN and SVGIG (reference sequence). The CDR3 is 15 amino acids. V lost 4 bases, J lost 5 bases, and 10 bases stayed unmatched.

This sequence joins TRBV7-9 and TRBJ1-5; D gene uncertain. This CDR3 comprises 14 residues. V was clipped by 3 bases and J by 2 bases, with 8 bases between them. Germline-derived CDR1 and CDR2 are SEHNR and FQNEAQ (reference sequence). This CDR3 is CASSFSGGNQPQHF. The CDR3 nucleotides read TGTGCCAGCAGCTTCAGTGGAGGCAATCAGCCCCAGCATTTT.

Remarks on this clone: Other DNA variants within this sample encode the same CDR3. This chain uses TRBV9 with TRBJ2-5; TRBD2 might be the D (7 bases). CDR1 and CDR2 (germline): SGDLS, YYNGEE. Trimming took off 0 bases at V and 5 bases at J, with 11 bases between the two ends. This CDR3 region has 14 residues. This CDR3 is CASSVEGGQETQYF. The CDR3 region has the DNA TGTGCCAGCAGCGTAGAGGGGGGGCAGGAGACCCAGTACTTC.

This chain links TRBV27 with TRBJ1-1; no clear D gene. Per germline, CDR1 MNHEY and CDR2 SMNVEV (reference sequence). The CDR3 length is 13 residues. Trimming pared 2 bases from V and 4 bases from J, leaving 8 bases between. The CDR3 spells CASSLNTGTEAFF. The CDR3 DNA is TGTGCCAGCAGTTTAAATACGGGCACTGAAGCTTTCTTT.

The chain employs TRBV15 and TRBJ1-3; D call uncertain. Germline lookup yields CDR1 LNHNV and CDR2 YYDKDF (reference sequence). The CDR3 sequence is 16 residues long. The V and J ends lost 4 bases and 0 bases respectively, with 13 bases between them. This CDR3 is CATSTRDTSSGNTIYF. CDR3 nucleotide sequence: TGTGCCACCAGCACCCGTGACACCAGCTCTGGAAACACCATATATTTT.

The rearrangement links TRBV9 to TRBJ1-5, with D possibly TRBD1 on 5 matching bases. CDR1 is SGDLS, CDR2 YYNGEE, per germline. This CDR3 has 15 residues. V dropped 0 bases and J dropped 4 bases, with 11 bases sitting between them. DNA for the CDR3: TGTGCCAGCAGCGTAGGGGGACGGGAGAATCAGCCCCAGCATTTT. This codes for CASSVGGRENQPQHF.

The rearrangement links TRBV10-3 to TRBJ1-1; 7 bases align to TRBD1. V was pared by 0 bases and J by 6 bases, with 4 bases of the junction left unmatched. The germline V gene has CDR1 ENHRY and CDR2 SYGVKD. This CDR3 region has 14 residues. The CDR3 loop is CAISESTGVPEAFF. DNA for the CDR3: TGTGCCATCAGTGAGTCTACAGGGGTCCCTGAAGCTTTCTTT.

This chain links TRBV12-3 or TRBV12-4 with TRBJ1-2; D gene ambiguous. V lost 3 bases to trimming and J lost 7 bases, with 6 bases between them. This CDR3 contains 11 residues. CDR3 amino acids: CASSLGGGYTF. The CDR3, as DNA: TGTGCCAGCAGTTTGGGTGGTGGCTACACCTTC.

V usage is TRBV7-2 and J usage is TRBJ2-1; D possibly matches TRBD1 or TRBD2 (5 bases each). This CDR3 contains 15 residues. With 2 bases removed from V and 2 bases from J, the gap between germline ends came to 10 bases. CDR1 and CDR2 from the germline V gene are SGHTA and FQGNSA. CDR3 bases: TGTGCCAGCAGCTTAATCGGGGACCCCTACAATGAGCAGTTCTTC. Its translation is CASSLIGDPYNEQFF. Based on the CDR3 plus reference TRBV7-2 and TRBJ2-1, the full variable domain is GAGVSQSPSNKVTEKGKDVELRCDPISGHTALYWYRQSLGQGLEFLIYFQGNSAPDKSGLPSDRFSAERTGGSVSTLTIQRTQQEDSAVYLCASSLIGDPYNEQFFGPGTRLTVL.

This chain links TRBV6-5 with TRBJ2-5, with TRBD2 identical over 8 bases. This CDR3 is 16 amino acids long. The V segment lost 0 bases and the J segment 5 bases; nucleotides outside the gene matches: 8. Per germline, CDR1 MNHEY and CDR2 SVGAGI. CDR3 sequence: CASSYSAGGVGETQYF. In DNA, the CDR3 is TGTGCCAGCAGTTACTCTGCGGGGGGAGTAGGGGAGACCCAGTACTTC.

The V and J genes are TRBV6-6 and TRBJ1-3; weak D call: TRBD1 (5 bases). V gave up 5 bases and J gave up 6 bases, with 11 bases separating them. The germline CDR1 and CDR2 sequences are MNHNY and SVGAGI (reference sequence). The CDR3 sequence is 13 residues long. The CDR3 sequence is CASSSGGLNTIYF. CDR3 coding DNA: TGTGCCAGCAGTAGCGGGGGTCTAAACACCATATATTTT.

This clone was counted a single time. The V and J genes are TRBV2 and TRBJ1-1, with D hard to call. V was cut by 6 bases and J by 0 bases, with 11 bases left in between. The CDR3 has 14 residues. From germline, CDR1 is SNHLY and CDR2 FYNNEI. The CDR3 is CASRRSPMNTEAFF. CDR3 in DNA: TGTGCCAGCAGGCGCAGTCCCATGAACACTGAAGCTTTCTTT.

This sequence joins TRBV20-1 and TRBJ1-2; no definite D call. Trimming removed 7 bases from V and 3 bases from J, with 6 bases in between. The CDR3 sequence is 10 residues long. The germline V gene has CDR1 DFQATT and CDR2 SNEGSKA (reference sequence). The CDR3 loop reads CSGRYYGYTF. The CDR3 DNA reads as TGCAGTGGACGGTACTATGGCTACACCTTC.

The CDR3 protein is CATSRVVGGIGGYTF. DNA of the CDR3: TGTGCCACCAGCAGAGTGGTAGGGGGCATTGGTGGCTACACCTTC. The chain links TRBV15 to TRBJ1-2; 7 nucleotides line up with TRBD1. Germline V gene data show CDR1 as LNHNV and CDR2 as YYDKDF (reference sequence). Trimming removed 1 base from V and 7 bases from J; junction bases left unmatched: 9. The CDR3 is 15 residues long.